What follows is one TCR beta chain and its context. The same CDR3 arises from other DNA sequences in this sample as well. The sample originates from a study of shared clonotypes between healthy human individuals. Background on the study: Contributing individuals were two females and a few males aged 18 to 49.

This CDR3 is 14 amino acids long. From germline, CDR1 is SGHAT and CDR2 FQNNGV. The germline V and J ends were trimmed by 3 bases and 2 bases, with 10 bases remaining between them. Clones were sequenced by immunoSEQ multiplex PCR, and TCRdb holds only the in-frame ones, with some missing. Seen here are some 1,400,000 clones, roughly 96% observed once, and the top ten hold 1.2%. The specimen was naive CD4+ T cells sorted from blood. This sample's subset: CD45RA+ positively selected. The chain combines TRBV11-2 with TRBJ2-5; possible D gene TRBD2, 5 bases. The source of this sequence is a man aged 30 to 39 in good health. CDR3 amino acids: CASSFRRGQETQYF. DNA for the CDR3: TGTGCCAGCAGCTTTAGACGGGGACAAGAGACCCAGTACTTC.